A single sample is the source of the 31 T cell receptor beta chains below, sequenced in a study of radiation and T cells in renal cell carcinoma. This sample's time point: baseline pretreatment blood. Treatment: 15 Gy SBRT to primary tumor, nephrectomy 4 weeks later. The table came from immunoSEQ multiplex PCR; TCRdb's copy has only in-frame clones and leaves some out. The table lists about 59,000 clones, over 70% of them singletons, with less than 7.5% in the top ten. This sample comprised blood, obtained from a patient whose treatment included radiotherapy and nephrectomy. These receptor sequences come from a man in his sixties with renal cell carcinoma.

The V gene is TRBV29-1, the J gene TRBJ2-1; the D call may be TRBD1 or TRBD2 (5 bases each). In germline, CDR1 is SQVTM, CDR2 ANQGSEA. V gave up 5 bases and J gave up 2 bases, with 19 bases separating them. This CDR3 comprises 16 residues. In DNA, the CDR3 is TGCAGCGTTACCCTCGACATTAGGGGACCCTACAATGAGCAGTTCTTC. This gives the protein CSVTLDIRGPYNEQFF.

This chain uses TRBV6-1 with TRBJ1-1, with TRBD1 identical over 9 bases. The junction had 13 bases not matched to a gene; V was cut back by 0 bases and J by 11 bases. Germline values: CDR1 MNHNS, CDR2 SASEGT. The CDR3 totals 16 residues. DNA for the CDR3: TGTGCCAGCAGTGAAGCCATTAGGACAGGGGAAAAAGATGCTTTCTTT. It is translated as CASSEAIRTGEKDAFF.

The chain is built from TRBV7-2 and TRBJ2-5, with D perhaps TRBD1 (6 bases). Germline CDR1 is SGHTA and CDR2 is FQGNSA. V lost 1 base, J lost 1 base, and 10 bases lay in between. This CDR3 has 15 amino acids. The CDR3 sequence: CASSLDGQLQETQYF. CDR3 DNA sequence: TGTGCCAGCAGCTTAGATGGACAGCTCCAAGAGACCCAGTACTTC.

The chain combines TRBV30 with TRBJ2-1; D unclear. The ends were cut back, 0 bases at V and 10 bases at J, with 7 bases in the middle. Germline V gene sequence: CDR1 GTSNPN, CDR2 SVGIG (reference sequence). The CDR3 covers 11 residues. The CDR3 spells CAWSVFREQFF. The CDR3 coding sequence is TGTGCCTGGAGTGTATTTAGGGAGCAGTTCTTC.

V is TRBV6-6 and J is TRBJ2-7; 8 nucleotides agree with TRBD1. CDR1 MNHNY and CDR2 SVGAGI come from the germline V gene (reference sequence). The CDR3 loop spans 14 amino acids. J gave up 4 bases and V 4 bases, and 6 bases lay outside the gene matches. The chain's CDR3 is CASSSVDREYEQYF. CDR3 DNA: TGTGCCAGCAGTTCCGTGGACAGGGAATACGAGCAGTACTTC.

Here the CDR3 reads CASSQERAGVVPDTQYF. Here the CDR3 DNA reads TGTGCCAGCAGCCAAGAGAGGGCGGGAGTGGTCCCAGATACGCAGTATTTT. This sequence joins TRBV4-2 and TRBJ2-3; TRBD2 agrees at 7 bases. The V and J ends lost 0 bases and 4 bases, in that order; junction bases with no gene match: 10. This CDR3 is built from 17 residues. From germline, CDR1 is LGHNA and CDR2 YNFKEQ.

V is TRBV27 and J is TRBJ2-2, with D perhaps matching TRBD2 (5 bases). V was trimmed by 5 bases and J by 9 bases, leaving 22 bases between them. The CDR3 extends over 16 amino acids. Germline V CDR1 and CDR2: MNHEY, SMNVEV (reference sequence). The CDR3 sequence is CASSATGSLVVRELFF. DNA of the CDR3: TGTGCCAGCAGTGCCACGGGGAGTTTAGTTGTCCGGGAGCTGTTTTTT.

The V and J genes are TRBV2 and TRBJ2-5; maybe TRBD2 (5 bases). The CDR3 spans 14 residues. V lost 6 bases and J 1 base, leaving 12 bases between the germline ends. From germline, CDR1 is SNHLY and CDR2 FYNNEI. CDR3 residues: CASRGARAQETQYF. CDR3 DNA: TGTGCCAGCAGGGGAGCGCGTGCCCAAGAGACCCAGTACTTC.

This clone was recorded once. The V and J genes are TRBV13 and TRBJ1-4; D possibly corresponds to TRBD1 (6 bases). Germline CDR1 and CDR2: PRHDT and FYEKMQ (reference sequence). V gave up 1 base and J gave up 8 bases, with 14 bases separating them. The CDR3 runs to 15 residues. The CDR3 reads CASSLAGEGGEKLFF. The CDR3, as DNA: TGTGCCAGCAGCTTAGCAGGGGAAGGTGGGGAAAAACTGTTTTTT.

This chain links TRBV6-6 with TRBJ1-2; D is unclear. Per the germline V gene, CDR1 is MNHNY and CDR2 is SVGAGI (reference sequence). The germline V and J ends were trimmed by 0 bases and 6 bases, with 8 bases remaining between them. This CDR3 is 13 amino acids long. The DNA for the CDR3 is TGTGCCAGCAGTTACTCCAGCGAGAATGGCTACACCTTC. It encodes CASSYSSENGYTF.

The V call is TRBV27, the J call TRBJ1-5, with a tentative D call TRBD1 (6 bases). Per the germline V gene, CDR1 is MNHEY and CDR2 is SMNVEV (reference sequence). V was clipped by 3 bases and J by 0 bases, with 9 bases between them. The CDR3 extends over 15 amino acids. CDR3 bases: TGTGCCAGCAGTTTTAGGGGGGGTAGCAATCAGCCCCAGCATTTT. Encoded protein: CASSFRGGSNQPQHF.

This chain links TRBV5-1 with TRBJ2-7, with 14 nucleotides matching TRBD2. The CDR3 extends over 16 amino acids. Germline values: CDR1 SGHRS, CDR2 YFSETQ. V shed 7 bases, J shed 4 bases, and the junction held 10 bases outside the gene matches. CDR3 amino acids: CASGTSGRRLGYEQYV. CDR3 DNA: TGCGCCAGCGGGACTAGCGGGAGAAGGCTGGGGTACGAGCAGTACGTC.

The chain uses TRBV9 and TRBJ2-5; 12 bases match TRBD2. CDR1 SGDLS and CDR2 YYNGEE come from the germline V gene. The CDR3 covers 16 residues. V was clipped by 3 bases and J by 4 bases; unmatched bases: 7. Written as DNA, the CDR3 is TGTGCCAGCAGCGAGACGTCTAGCGGGGGGGCAGAGACCCAGTACTTC. It specifies CASSETSSGGAETQYF.

This chain uses TRBV27 with TRBJ2-5; D is possibly TRBD2 (6 bases). CDR1 and CDR2 (germline): MNHEY, SMNVEV (reference sequence). The CDR3 runs 16 residues. V gave up 7 bases and J gave up 1 base, with 19 bases separating them. The DNA of the CDR3 is TGTGCCAGCAAGGACGGAGGGAAAGGTGCCCAAGAGACCCAGTACTTC. Its protein is CASKDGGKGAQETQYF.

The J gene is TRBJ2-7, the V gene TRBV4-3, with TRBD1 identical over 7 bases. Per germline, CDR1 LGHNA and CDR2 YSLEER. The J segment lost 6 bases and the V segment lost 4 bases, leaving 18 bases of the junction unmatched. The CDR3 length is 17 residues. The CDR3 sequence: CASSPSLRTGWKAEQYF. The CDR3 nucleotides read TGCGCCAGCAGCCCGAGCCTAAGGACAGGTTGGAAGGCCGAGCAGTACTTC.

The V and J genes are TRBV14 and TRBJ1-3; no clear D gene. The CDR3 consists of 12 residues. Trimming shortened V by 4 bases and J by 4 bases, and 5 bases separated the two germline ends. The germline gives CDR1 SGHDN, CDR2 FVKESK. CDR3 residues: CASSLSGNTIYF. CDR3 DNA sequence: TGTGCCAGCAGCCTTTCGGGAAACACCATATATTTT.

The rearrangement uses TRBV5-1 and TRBJ2-3; D may match TRBD1 or TRBD2 (6 bases each). Germline V gene lookup returns CDR1 SGHRS and CDR2 YFSETQ. The V end was cut by 0 bases, the J end by 4 bases, with 24 bases between. The CDR3 totals 19 residues. The CDR3 sequence is CASSLALWGAMEAPDTQYF. The CDR3 nucleotides read TGCGCCAGCAGCTTGGCTCTTTGGGGGGCCATGGAGGCCCCAGATACGCAGTATTTT. The full variable domain, its missing parts supplied by reference TRBV5-1 and TRBJ2-3, is KAGVTQTPRYLIKTRGQQVTLSCSPISGHRSVSWYQQTPGQGLQFLFEYFSETQRNKGNFPGRFSGRQFSNSRSEMNVSTLELGDSALYLCASSLALWGAMEAPDTQYFGPGTRLTVL.

This clone occurred a few times. This sequence joins TRBV6-5 and TRBJ1-1, with D possibly matching TRBD1 (5 bases). The CDR3 extends over 11 amino acids. CDR1 MNHEY and CDR2 SVGAGI come from the germline V gene. V gave up 5 bases and J gave up 5 bases, with 6 bases separating them. This CDR3 reads CASSAGTEAFF. CDR3 sequence (DNA): TGTGCCAGCAGTGCAGGGACTGAAGCTTTCTTT.

The V and J genes are TRBV29-1 and TRBJ2-2; D possibly corresponds to TRBD1 (6 bases). The CDR3 sequence is 14 residues long. Trimming stripped 4 bases from V and 2 bases from J, with 11 bases between. Germline CDR1 reads SQVTM; CDR2 reads ANQGSEA. CDR3 in amino acids: CSVGRDTNTGELFF. The CDR3 nucleotides read TGCAGCGTTGGACGGGACACCAACACCGGGGAGCTGTTTTTT.

This clone was seen once. The genes are TRBV5-1 and TRBJ2-5; tentatively, D is TRBD1 (6 bases). The V gene lost 5 bases and the J gene lost 2 bases, with 16 bases spanning the gap. Germline CDR1 and CDR2: SGHRS and YFSETQ. The CDR3 is 15 residues long. In DNA form, the CDR3 reads TGCGCCAGCAGGAATCAGGGGTCGCGACAAGAGACCCAGTACTTC. It yields the protein CASRNQGSRQETQYF.

This clone was observed a handful of times. V gene TRBV5-1 combines with J gene TRBJ1-4, with 7 bases aligning to TRBD1. From germline, CDR1 is SGHRS and CDR2 YFSETQ. There are 16 residues in the CDR3. The junction had 9 bases not matched to a gene; V was cut back by 0 bases and J by 7 bases. DNA for the CDR3: TGCGCCAGCAGCTTGGATAACAGGGGCGGTCGTGAAAAACTGTTTTTT. As protein: CASSLDNRGGREKLFF.

V usage is TRBV5-1 and J usage is TRBJ2-3; 9 bases fit TRBD2. Germline CDR1 reads SGHRS; CDR2 reads YFSETQ. This CDR3 has 16 residues. The V and J ends lost 2 bases and 1 base, in that order; junction bases with no gene match: 5. The chain's CDR3 is CASSFGGRAGTDTQYF. The CDR3 coding sequence is TGCGCCAGCAGCTTTGGCGGGAGGGCCGGCACAGATACGCAGTATTTT.

The chain recombines TRBV9 with TRBJ2-2, with D unclear. This CDR3 has 13 residues. V lost 3 bases and J lost 6, with 9 bases in between. Per the germline V gene, CDR1 is SGDLS and CDR2 is YYNGEE. The CDR3 spells CASSDFGAGELFF. The CDR3 region has the DNA TGTGCCAGCAGCGACTTTGGGGCCGGGGAGCTGTTTTTT.

V usage is TRBV4-2 and J usage is TRBJ2-3, with D possibly being TRBD2 (6 bases). The CDR3 runs 15 residues. Germline CDR1 and CDR2: LGHNA and YNFKEQ. V shed 4 bases and J shed 3 bases, with 14 bases lying between them. The CDR3 here is CASSLSPRETDTQYF. The CDR3 DNA is TGTGCCAGCAGCCTCAGTCCGCGGGAAACAGATACGCAGTATTTT.

As concerns this clone: One end of the junction fails to match germline, which may point to a read error. CDR3 residues: CASSLVGGREVF. The DNA for the CDR3 is TGTGCCAGCAGCTTGGTAGGGGGAAGGGAGGTCTTC. The chain is built from TRBV5-6 and TRBJ2-1, with D perhaps matching TRBD1 or TRBD2 (6 bases each). From germline, CDR1 is SGHDT and CDR2 YYEEEE. This CDR3 region has 12 residues.

The chain combines TRBV12-2 with TRBJ1-4; the table's D call, TRBD1, was not checked against the DNA. TRBV12-2 is designated a pseudogene. The CDR3 length is 15 residues. The CDR3 reads CASRPRQGGNEKLFF. The CDR3 DNA reads TGTGCAAGTCGCCCTCGACAGGGAGGTAATGAAAAACTGTTTTTT.

The chain uses TRBV27 and TRBJ2-7; 12 bases agree with TRBD2. Germline V gives CDR1 MNHEY, CDR2 SMNVEV (reference sequence). The CDR3 has 15 residues. V trimming: 5 bases; J trimming: 3 bases; junction bases outside the gene matches: 5. The CDR3 DNA is TGTGCCAGCAGTCCCCGGGGACTAGCGGGCTACGAGCAGTACGTC. As protein: CASSPRGLAGYEQYV.

The chain carries TRBV19 and TRBJ2-7; 12 nucleotides match TRBD2. The CDR3 is made up of 14 amino acids. With 6 bases clipped from V and 7 bases from J, the junction kept 7 bases outside the gene matches. Germline assignment: CDR1 LNHDA and CDR2 SQIVND (reference sequence). For the CDR3, the DNA is TGTGCCAGTAGGTCTAGCGGGGGGGCCAGTGAGCAGTACTTC. Amino acids: CASRSSGGASEQYF.

With regard to this clone: Other nucleotide sequences from this sample produce the same CDR3. V and J are TRBV7-2 and TRBJ1-5; the D is unclear. Germline lookup yields CDR1 SGHTA and CDR2 FQGNSA. The CDR3 contains 14 residues. V gave up 1 base and J gave up 3 bases, with 7 bases separating them. CDR3 DNA: TGTGCCAGCAGCTTAGTGGGAAACAATCAGCCCCAGCATTTT. Its translation: CASSLVGNNQPQHF.

This clone was recorded once. The rearrangement uses TRBV11-3 and TRBJ2-3; possible D gene TRBD2, 6 bases. Trimming took 6 bases from V and 6 from J, leaving 10 bases between them. The CDR3 consists of 12 residues. CDR1 and CDR2 (germline): SGHNT, YENEEA. CDR3 in amino acids: CASSLEGDTQYF. The CDR3 nucleotides read TGTGCCAGCAGTCTGGAGGGGGATACGCAGTATTTT.

By frequency in the sample, this clone is medium-sized (0.01 to 0.1%). This rearrangement joins TRBV5-1 to TRBJ1-1, with no clear D. CDR1 is SGHRS and CDR2 is YFSETQ in the germline V gene. Trimming took off 4 bases at V and 1 base at J, with 14 bases between the two ends. This CDR3 contains 15 residues. This CDR3 is CASSLEQPGNTEAFF. The CDR3 DNA follows: TGCGCCAGCAGCCTAGAACAGCCCGGGAACACTGAAGCTTTCTTT.